This paragraph covers one T cell receptor beta chain sequence. In the source study's methods: Estimation of nucleated cell counts relied on the amplification of reference gene primers. Generated by immunoSEQ multiplex PCR, the TCRdb table keeps only in-frame clones and is missing some. From that table come the V and J calls and clone size; the DNA was used to work out D and trimming. The table includes under 150,000 clones, approximately 84% detected once. This sample is part of a study of blood T cell repertoires in COVID-19. Across the study: Two negative PCRs, clearance, or symptom resolution characterized the recovered Cohort 3 donors. The cDNA or gDNA used as material had been derived from T cells, B-cell-depleted T cells, or PBMCs.

Participant age was roughly 18 to 89 years, and participants resided in fewer than 25 US areas. CDR3 length: 13 amino acids. The V end was cut by 2 bases, the J end by 5 bases, with 9 bases between. This sequence originates from a man in his forties or fifties in a cohort exposed to, infected with or recovered from COVID-19 (not recorded which). The chain joins TRBV12-3 or TRBV12-4 to TRBJ1-1; D is unclear. The specimen sequenced was PBMCs or T cells enriched from blood (not recorded which). The CDR3 region has the DNA TGTGCCAGCAGTTTAAATAGTTGGACTGAAGCTTTCTTT. It yields the protein CASSLNSWTEAFF.